These T cell receptor beta chains were read from a single sample in a study of T cell repertoires in cytomegalovirus infection. MiXCR, run by TCRdb on the reads, gives a single entry per CDR3 protein. The sample lists hundreds of thousands of distinct CDR3 sequences, roughly 46% occurring once. For these TCRs, the target antigens are not known. The material sequenced was cultured PBMCs, taken from culture after CMV antigen stimulation. These receptors came from a human donor in good health (CMV status not recorded). Some clones in this sample may be carry-over from other donors' samples. CDR3s leave out the opening cysteine and the closing phenylalanine or tryptophan. Fields, in order: V gene, J gene, CDR3 protein.

v_gene: TRBV6-6
j_gene: TRBJ2-2
CDR3aa: ASSYDTYTGELF

v_gene: TRBV4-2
j_gene: TRBJ1-5
CDR3aa: ASSQAGQFNQPQH

v_gene: TRBV7-2
j_gene: TRBJ1-1
CDR3aa: ASSLNRPPIRAF

v_gene: TRBV12-3/TRBV12-4
j_gene: TRBJ2-5
CDR3aa: ASSLAPLVREYGETQY

v_gene: TRBV7-2
j_gene: TRBJ2-7
CDR3aa: ASSASIGRAWEQY

v_gene: TRBV28
j_gene: TRBJ1-2
CDR3aa: ASRQGLVYGYT

v_gene: TRBV27
j_gene: TRBJ1-1
CDR3aa: ASSPHPAVQGGVEAF

v_gene: TRBV7-2
j_gene: TRBJ2-5
CDR3aa: ASSPQPRETQY

v_gene: TRBV7-3
j_gene: TRBJ2-2
CDR3aa: ASSLSAARNGELF

v_gene: TRBV7-9
j_gene: TRBJ2-2
CDR3aa: ASGWDRALASAGELF

v_gene: TRBV12-3/TRBV12-4
j_gene: TRBJ1-5
CDR3aa: ASSTTGNQH

v_gene: TRBV7-2
j_gene: TRBJ1-4
CDR3aa: ASSLDPVEKLF

v_gene: TRBV6-1
j_gene: TRBJ2-2
CDR3aa: ASSVRDKRGELF

v_gene: TRBV7-2
j_gene: TRBJ2-1
CDR3aa: ASSLGGVEF

v_gene: TRBV6-6
j_gene: TRBJ2-6
CDR3aa: ASRQLRGMGSGANVLT

v_gene: TRBV6-2/TRBV6-3
j_gene: TRBJ1-1
CDR3aa: ASLDRGLKGNTEAF

v_gene: TRBV7-2
j_gene: TRBJ2-7
CDR3aa: ASSLVTGGAYEQY

v_gene: TRBV19
j_gene: TRBJ1-1
CDR3aa: ASSNYGQMNTEAF

v_gene: TRBV7-2
j_gene: TRBJ1-1
CDR3aa: ASSYDGGKAF

v_gene: TRBV6-1
j_gene: TRBJ2-3
CDR3aa: ASSERPGRDTQY

v_gene: TRBV7-4
j_gene: TRBJ2-1
CDR3aa: ASSISNLGQGAYNEQF

v_gene: TRBV19
j_gene: TRBJ1-5
CDR3aa: ASSGGGGSSSNQPQH

v_gene: TRBV3-1
j_gene: TRBJ1-4
CDR3aa: ASSQSGRRDGKLF

v_gene: TRBV7-2
j_gene: TRBJ2-7
CDR3aa: ASGQRAPYEQY

v_gene: TRBV6-6
j_gene: TRBJ2-1
CDR3aa: ASIPGTSSHEQF

v_gene: TRBV7-6
j_gene: TRBJ1-3
CDR3aa: ASSTPTGAGNTIY

v_gene: TRBV5-4
j_gene: TRBJ1-2
CDR3aa: ASSLRGAEGYT

v_gene: TRBV7-4
j_gene: TRBJ1-6
CDR3aa: ASSGGDYNSPLH